The rows below give T cell receptor beta chains drawn from one sample of a study of PD-1 blockade in classical Hodgkin lymphoma. Sequencing was performed with immunoSEQ multiplex PCR; in TCRdb, only in-frame clones are kept and a portion is missing. This repertoire shows roughly 11,000 clones, roughly 81% found once; its top ten account for about 29%. Sequencing was performed on peripheral blood mononuclear cells (PBMCs), taken at baseline. These receptors were obtained from a human donor with classical Hodgkin lymphoma. CDR3s include the opening cysteine and the closing phenylalanine or tryptophan. D genes are given only for firm matches. Clone size is not always given. Where it is, it says once, few, many or a class for expanded clones.

.	TRBV15	TRBJ2-1	TRBD2	CATSYTSGDYNEQFF	TGTGCCACCAGCTACACTAGCGGGGACTACAATGAGCAGTTCTTC
.	TRBV6-5	TRBJ2-1	TRBD1	CASRDRADEQFF	TGTGCCAGCAGGGACAGGGCGGATGAGCAGTTCTTC
.	TRBV5-6	TRBJ1-1	.	CASSFLGRMNTEAFF	TGTGCCAGCAGCTTTCTAGGAAGGATGAACACTGAAGCTTTCTTT
.	TRBV11-3	TRBJ1-2	.	CASSLRYGYTF	TGTGCCAGCAGTTTAAGGTATGGCTACACCTTC
.	TRBV7-8	TRBJ2-5	TRBD2	CASSREGRKETQYF	TGTGCCAGCAGTAGGGAGGGACGAAAAGAGACCCAGTACTTC
.	TRBV28	TRBJ2-4	.	CASSLSGSPHQYF	TGTGCCAGCAGTTTGTCCGGATCACCCCATCAGTACTTC
.	TRBV6-1	TRBJ2-7	.	CASSEEGGQGRLYEQYF	TGTGCCAGCAGTGAAGAGGGGGGTCAGGGCCGACTGTACGAGCAGTACTTC
few	TRBV29-1	TRBJ2-3	TRBD2	CSVEDPTSGSTDTQYF	TGCAGCGTTGAAGACCCTACTAGCGGGAGCACAGATACGCAGTATTTT
.	TRBV19	TRBJ2-5	TRBD2	CASSPASGRGETQYF	TGTGCCAGTAGTCCTGCTAGCGGCCGCGGGGAGACCCAGTACTTC
.	TRBV6-6	TRBJ2-7	.	CASRLGGVAYEQYF	TGTGCCAGCAGGCTGGGCGGGGTGGCGTACGAGCAGTACTTC
.	TRBV7-3	TRBJ2-2	TRBD2	CASSLTGGRAIGELFF	TGTGCCAGCAGCTTAACCGGCGGGAGGGCCATCGGGGAGCTGTTTTTT
.	TRBV9	TRBJ2-7	TRBD1	CASSGTGGYEQYF	TGTGCCAGCAGTGGGACAGGGGGTTACGAGCAGTACTTC
.	TRBV2	TRBJ1-2	TRBD1	CASSRDRGVNYGYTF	TGTGCCAGCAGTAGAGACAGGGGGGTTAACTATGGCTACACCTTC
.	TRBV7-3	TRBJ1-2	.	CASSPRLGLVQNGYTF	TGTGCCAGCAGCCCTCGGTTAGGGCTTGTACAAAATGGCTACACCTTC
once	TRBV27	TRBJ2-2	TRBD1	CASRHDYRGTGELFF	TGTGCCAGCAGGCACGATTACAGGGGCACCGGGGAGCTGTTTTTT
.	TRBV7-9	TRBJ2-3	.	CASSLLTQYF	TGTGCCAGCAGCCTGTTGACGCAGTATTTT
.	TRBV28	TRBJ2-7	TRBD2	CASSLSGLAGGEQYF	TGTGCCAGCAGTTTATCCGGGCTAGCGGGAGGCGAGCAGTACTTC
.	TRBV10-3	TRBJ2-5	TRBD1	CAISEGQGQETQYF	TGTGCCATCAGTGAGGGACAGGGGCAAGAGACCCAGTACTTC
.	TRBV5-6	TRBJ2-1	TRBD2	CASSSGTSGREEFF	TGTGCCAGCAGCTCCGGGACTAGCGGGAGGGAAGAGTTCTTC
.	TRBV21-1	TRBJ2-7	.	CASSKYTPGSYEQYF	TGTGCCAGCAGCAAATATACACCAGGCTCCTACGAGCAGTACTTC
once	TRBV21-1	TRBJ2-7	.	CASSKVGPRRGEQYF	TGTGCCAGCAGCAAAGTGGGGCCCCGGAGGGGAGAGCAGTACTTC
.	TRBV23-1	TRBJ1-4	.	CASSTTDVRGWGRKLFF	TGCGCCAGCAGCACGACCGACGTCCGGGGGTGGGGAAGGAAACTGTTTTTT
few	TRBV2	TRBJ1-1	TRBD1	CASSEVTGGTEAFF	TGTGCCAGCAGTGAAGTGACAGGGGGGACTGAAGCTTTCTTT
.	TRBV6-9	TRBJ1-5	.	CALTQGLQPQHF	TGTGCCCTCACGCAGGGCCTTCAGCCCCAGCATTTT
.	TRBV7-3	TRBJ1-2	TRBD1	CASSPTITTGGREGYTF	TGTGCCAGCAGCCCGACAATAACAACAGGGGGCAGGGAGGGCTACACCTTC
.	TRBV7-8	TRBJ1-6	.	CASSLFGGNNSPLHF	TGTGCCAGCAGCTTATTCGGCGGTAATAATTCACCCCTCCACTTT
.	TRBV7-3	TRBJ2-5	.	CASSLYGGNGETQYF	TGTGCCAGCAGCTTATATGGGGGCAATGGGGAGACCCAGTACTTC
few	TRBV6-6	TRBJ1-6	TRBD1	CASRHGTGGRYPPLHF	TGTGCCAGCAGGCACGGGACAGGGGGTCGATATCCACCCCTCCACTTT
.	TRBV5-4	TRBJ2-5	.	CASSLARQQETQYF	TGTGCCAGCAGCTTGGCCCGGCAGCAAGAGACCCAGTACTTC
.	TRBV6-4	TRBJ1-1	.	CATKSSKVNTEAFF	TGTGCCACCAAGAGCTCTAAGGTTAACACTGAAGCTTTCTTT
.	TRBV6-6	TRBJ1-1	TRBD1	CASTRDRGVAEAFF	TGTGCCAGCACCCGGGACAGGGGAGTCGCTGAAGCTTTCTTT
.	TRBV7-8	TRBJ2-3	.	CASSGGGPDTQYF	TGTGCCAGCAGCGGGGGTGGGCCGGATACGCAGTATTTT
few	TRBV7-8	TRBJ2-1	.	CASSLGSQGGQFF	TGTGCCAGCAGCTTAGGCTCACAGGGAGGGCAGTTCTTC
.	TRBV20-1	TRBJ1-2	.	CSAAQAYGYTF	TGCAGTGCCGCCCAAGCCTATGGCTACACCTTC
few	TRBV15	TRBJ2-2	.	CATSRPGLGGELFF	TGTGCCACCAGCAGACCAGGGTTAGGCGGGGAGCTGTTTTTT
.	TRBV7-3	TRBJ2-7	.	CASSYGGSGDEQYF	TGTGCCAGCAGCTATGGGGGCTCAGGGGACGAGCAGTACTTC
.	TRBV11-3	TRBJ2-3	.	CASSLAGGDTQYF	TGTGCCAGCAGCTTAGCAGGTGGAGATACGCAGTATTTT
.	TRBV10-1	TRBJ2-7	.	CASSEPGQEQYF	TGCGCCAGCAGTGAGCCAGGACAAGAGCAGTACTTC
.	TRBV18	TRBJ1-5	.	CASSALDGNNQPQHF	TGTGCCAGCTCAGCCCTCGACGGGAACAATCAGCCCCAGCATTTT
.	TRBV2	TRBJ1-5	.	CASTQGPQPQHF	TGTGCCAGCACCCAGGGGCCGCAGCCCCAGCATTTT
.	TRBV2	TRBJ2-7	TRBD1	CASRRQGDPYEQYF	TGTGCCAGCAGACGACAGGGTGACCCCTACGAGCAGTACTTC
.	TRBV4-2	TRBJ1-2	.	CASSPPSEGYTF	TGTGCCAGCAGCCCCCCGTCGGAAGGCTACACCTTC
.	TRBV11-1	TRBJ1-1	.	CASSHGRGSGTEAFF	TGTGCCAGCAGCCACGGGAGGGGGTCGGGCACTGAAGCTTTCTTT
.	TRBV27	TRBJ2-2	.	CASSSPGRNTGELFF	TGTGCCAGCAGTTCCCCGGGACGTAACACCGGGGAGCTGTTTTTT
.	TRBV6-1	TRBJ2-6	.	CASSGVSGANVLTF	TGTGCCAGCAGTGGGGTCTCTGGGGCCAACGTCCTGACTTTC
few	TRBV30	TRBJ1-1	.	CAWSVGGAAFF	TGTGCCTGGAGTGTAGGTGGGGCGGCTTTCTTT
.	TRBV27	TRBJ2-5	.	CASSLVYDSQETQYF	TGTGCCAGCAGTTTAGTTTACGACAGCCAAGAGACCCAGTACTTC
.	TRBV7-9	TRBJ2-2	TRBD2	CASSFGNVLAGALGGELFF	TGTGCCAGCAGCTTCGGAAATGTCCTAGCGGGGGCCTTAGGAGGGGAGCTGTTTTTT
.	TRBV5-1	TRBJ2-3	TRBD2	CASSLDLAGGTDTQYF	TGCGCCAGCAGCTTGGATCTAGCGGGGGGAACAGATACGCAGTATTTT
.	TRBV4-1	TRBJ2-3	.	CASSQDEGGPGYTDTQYF	TGCGCCAGCAGCCAAGATGAAGGCGGACCCGGCTACACAGATACGCAGTATTTT
.	TRBV19	TRBJ2-5	TRBD2	CASGGVYSEETQYF	TGTGCCTCGGGGGGGGTGTACTCCGAAGAGACCCAGTACTTC
.	TRBV28	TRBJ2-2	.	CASSLDSWGGRAGELFF	TGTGCCAGCAGTTTAGATTCGTGGGGGGGCCGCGCCGGGGAGCTGTTTTTT
.	TRBV11-1	TRBJ2-3	TRBD1	CASSTTGGLADTQYF	TGTGCCAGCAGCACCACAGGGGGCTTAGCAGATACGCAGTATTTT
.	TRBV6-4	TRBJ2-1	TRBD2	CASRGLAGGGNEQFF	TGTGCCAGCAGGGGACTAGCGGGAGGGGGGAATGAGCAGTTCTTC